The source of this T cell receptor (beta chain) is a study of cytomegalovirus exposure and HLA in healthy donors. Regarding the study as a whole: As a later analysis showed, a missense DCLRE1C variant was linked to trimming of TCR beta V- and J-genes.

13 Jbeta primers and 60 Vbeta primers were used for the PCR. Profiling relied on immunoSEQ multiplex PCR, and the TCRdb table lists in-frame clones only, not all of them. The repertoire holds tens of thousands of clones, about 78% seen once, with around 3.4% in the top ten. V shed 0 bases and J shed 8 bases, with 16 bases lying between them. This CDR3 is built from 15 residues. Germline-derived CDR1 and CDR2 are MNHNS and SASEGT. This clone was found a few times. Antigen specificity is unknown. The V and J genes are TRBV6-1 and TRBJ1-1, with D possibly TRBD1 on 6 matching bases. This receptor was taken from a woman under 40 in good health and CMV-seronegative. Sequences were obtained from PBMCs. The chain's CDR3 is CASSEAPDRIKEAFF. The CDR3 DNA reads TGTGCCAGCAGTGAAGCGCCGGACAGAATCAAGGAAGCTTTCTTT.